The 30 T cell receptor beta chains reported below all come from one sample, sequenced in a study of shared clonotypes between healthy human individuals. Terminally differentiated effector memory CD45RA+ cells were left out of the naive CD8 fraction, which was CD45RO-negative and positively selected for CCR7. TCRdb's copy holds only in-frame clones and misses some; the assay was immunoSEQ multiplex PCR. Of roughly 2.1 million clones in the sample, 93% were seen once. What was sequenced was naive CD8+ T cells from PBMCs. These receptors originate from a man aged 18 to 30 in good health. Some clones in this sample may be carry-over from other donors' samples.

The genes are TRBV7-9 and TRBJ1-1, with TRBD1 matching 9 bases. This CDR3 has 15 residues. The germline V gene has CDR1 SEHNR and CDR2 FQNEAQ (reference sequence). V lost 8 bases to trimming and J lost 0 bases; unmatched junction nucleotides: 7. CDR3 loop: CASYRDRDMNTEAFF. In DNA, the CDR3 is TGTGCCAGCTACCGGGACAGGGATATGAACACTGAAGCTTTCTTT.

Written as DNA, the CDR3 is TGTGCCAGCAGCCCTAGTGGGACCGGGGAGCTGTTTTTT. Translating gives CASSPSGTGELFF. V gene TRBV13 combines with J gene TRBJ2-2; no clear D. The V end lost 5 bases, the J end lost 5 bases, and 9 bases lay between the germline ends. Germline CDR1 is PRHDT and CDR2 is FYEKMQ (reference sequence). The CDR3 length is 13 residues.

CDR3 loop: CASSPSFEQFF. CDR3 DNA: TGTGCCAGCAGCCCGAGTTTTGAGCAGTTCTTC. The genes are TRBV11-2 and TRBJ2-1; no clear D. The CDR3 spans 11 residues. The V end was cut by 5 bases, the J end by 9 bases, with 8 bases between. Per the germline V gene, CDR1 is SGHAT and CDR2 is FQNNGV.

This clone was seen a single time. V is TRBV27 and J is TRBJ2-3; 7 nucleotides agree with TRBD1. This CDR3 region has 15 residues. The V segment lost 4 bases and the J segment 2 bases; nucleotides outside the gene matches: 6. The germline CDR1 and CDR2 sequences are MNHEY and SMNVEV (reference sequence). In DNA, the CDR3 is TGTGCCAGCAGTTACCTGGACAGGACCACAGATACGCAGTATTTT. Translating it yields CASSYLDRTTDTQYF.

The rearrangement links TRBV25-1 to TRBJ2-2; D gene unclear. Germline values: CDR1 MGHDK, CDR2 SYGVNS. The CDR3 covers 11 residues. V shed 8 bases and J shed 5 bases, with 6 bases lying between them. The CDR3 DNA follows: TGTGCCAGCCGGTTGACCGGGGAGCTGTTTTTT. Residues: CASRLTGELFF.

The chain employs TRBV7-6 and TRBJ2-1; a possible D gene is TRBD1 (6 bases). CDR1 is SGHVS, CDR2 FNYEAQ, per germline. Trimming removed 5 bases at V and 3 bases at J, with 14 bases between. The CDR3 is 15 amino acids. The CDR3 DNA sequence: TGTGCCAGCAGCGGCCGGGACAAATTCTACAATGAGCAGTTCTTC. This codes for CASSGRDKFYNEQFF.

This CDR3 reads CASSLDGAPYDNEQFF. CDR3 in DNA: TGTGCCAGCAGCTTAGACGGGGCACCCTACGACAATGAGCAGTTCTTC. The rearrangement links TRBV11-2 to TRBJ2-1, with D perhaps given as TRBD1 or TRBD2 (5 bases each). V was shortened by 0 bases and J by 5 bases, with 14 bases between the two germline ends. Germline V gives CDR1 SGHAT, CDR2 FQNNGV. This CDR3 has 16 residues.

This chain joins TRBV28 and TRBJ1-4; 8 bases are a match to TRBD1. The CDR3 consists of 14 residues. Germline V lookup: CDR1 MDHEN, CDR2 SYDVKM. V gave up 5 bases and J gave up 5 bases; unmatched junction bases: 4. The CDR3 reads CASSHDRGNEKLFF. CDR3 bases: TGTGCCAGCAGTCACGACAGGGGAAATGAAAAACTGTTTTTT.

The J gene is TRBJ2-1, the V gene TRBV7-9; 10 bases fit TRBD2. The V gene end was trimmed by 2 bases and the J gene end by 5 bases; junction bases not matched to a gene: 9. The CDR3 runs to 17 residues. Germline CDR1 is SEHNR and CDR2 is FQNEAQ (reference sequence). The CDR3 sequence: CASSLTYLAGVNNEQFF. Here the CDR3 DNA reads TGTGCCAGCAGCTTAACGTACCTAGCGGGAGTCAACAATGAGCAGTTCTTC. The full variable domain, rest sourced from reference TRBV7-9 and TRBJ2-1, is DTGVSQNPRHKITKRGQNVTFRCDPISEHNRLYWYRQTLGQGPEFLTYFQNEAQLEKSRLLSDRFSAERPKGSFSTLEIQRTEQGDSAMYLCASSLTYLAGVNNEQFFGPGTRLTVL.

The chain combines TRBV5-4 with TRBJ2-7; D not certain. With 4 bases removed from V and 4 bases from J, the gap between germline ends came to 15 bases. The length of the CDR3 is 14 residues. In germline, CDR1 is SGHNT, CDR2 YYREEE (reference sequence). DNA for the CDR3: TGTGCCAGCAGCCCCGACGGCCTATCGTACGAGCAGTACTTC. Its translation is CASSPDGLSYEQYF.

The chain recombines TRBV28 with TRBJ2-7, with a weak D call TRBD1 (5 bases). Trimming stripped 2 bases from V and 0 bases from J, with 17 bases between. Germline assignment: CDR1 MDHEN and CDR2 SYDVKM. This CDR3 spans 17 amino acids. The CDR3 DNA follows: TGTGCCAGCAGTTTACCCACGGACAATCCCAACTCCTACGAGCAGTACTTC. This sequence encodes CASSLPTDNPNSYEQYF.

The V call is TRBV7-3, the J call TRBJ2-1; 11 bases agree with TRBD2. The V segment lost 5 bases and the J segment 7 bases; nucleotides outside the gene matches: 10. There are 16 residues in the CDR3. Germline CDR1 and CDR2: SGHTA and FQGTGA. CDR3 in amino acids: CASSPHLAGGWNEQFF. The CDR3 DNA reads TGTGCCAGCAGCCCTCACCTAGCGGGAGGATGGAATGAGCAGTTCTTC.

V is TRBV7-6 and J is TRBJ1-5, with 8 nucleotides matching TRBD1. Germline V gene lookup returns CDR1 SGHVS and CDR2 FNYEAQ. V trimming: 5 bases; J trimming: 7 bases; junction bases outside the gene matches: 10. The CDR3 length is 15 residues. The chain's CDR3 is CASSPIAGGGQPQHF. The CDR3 bases are TGTGCCAGCAGCCCGATAGCAGGGGGCGGCCAGCCCCAGCATTTT.

The chain links TRBV28 to TRBJ2-7, with a possible D match to TRBD1 (6 bases). This CDR3 spans 11 amino acids. CDR1 is MDHEN and CDR2 is SYDVKM in the germline V gene. Trimming left V 8 bases short and J 6 bases short, with 11 bases between. The CDR3 is CASQQGFEQYF. The CDR3 DNA reads as TGTGCCAGCCAACAGGGTTTCGAGCAGTACTTC.

The rearrangement uses TRBV6-1 and TRBJ1-1; possibly TRBD1 for D (6 bases). With 0 bases removed from V and 0 bases from J, the gap between germline ends came to 8 bases. CDR1 is MNHNS, CDR2 SASEGT, per germline. CDR3 length: 15 residues. Written as DNA, the CDR3 is TGTGCCAGCAGTGAAGCGGACAGCCTGAACACTGAAGCTTTCTTT. The encoded protein is CASSEADSLNTEAFF.

The chain uses TRBV27 and TRBJ2-1; no clear D. Trimming removed 3 bases from V and 5 bases from J, with 11 bases in between. Germline V gene lookup returns CDR1 MNHEY and CDR2 SMNVEV (reference sequence). The CDR3 is 14 residues long. CDR3 sequence (DNA): TGTGCCAGCAGTTTTAGAATTGGGCACAATGAGCAGTTCTTC. This codes for CASSFRIGHNEQFF.

This rearrangement joins TRBV19 to TRBJ2-2; D is unresolved. This CDR3 comprises 13 residues. Trimming removed 2 bases at V and 6 bases at J, with 7 bases between. In germline, CDR1 is LNHDA, CDR2 SQIVND (reference sequence). The CDR3 sequence: CASSIWPPGELFF. In DNA, the CDR3 is TGTGCCAGTAGTATATGGCCCCCCGGGGAGCTGTTTTTT. The entire variable domain, with the rest obtained from reference TRBV19 and TRBJ2-2, is as follows: DGGITQSPKYLFRKEGQNVTLSCEQNLNHDAMYWYRQDPGQGLRLIYYSQIVNDFQKGDIAEGYSVSREKKESFPLTVTSAQKNPTAFYLCASSIWPPGELFFGEGSRLTVL.

The J gene is TRBJ2-5, the V gene TRBV28; 7 bases agree with TRBD2. CDR3 size: 15 residues. V shed 8 bases and J 1 base; nucleotides not matched to a gene: 10. CDR1 is MDHEN, CDR2 SYDVKM, per germline. The CDR3 bases are TGTGCCAGCCTTGGGCTAGCGGACCCCCAAGAGACCCAGTACTTC. Translating gives CASLGLADPQETQYF.

The chain is built from TRBV19 and TRBJ1-1; no definite D call. The CDR3 extends over 19 amino acids. Per germline, CDR1 LNHDA and CDR2 SQIVND (reference sequence). The V gene lost 3 bases and the J gene lost 2 bases, with 25 bases spanning the gap. The CDR3 DNA reads TGTGCCAGTAGTATTCACCCGGCAATCGGATTTTCTTCCAACACTGAAGCTTTCTTT. This encodes CASSIHPAIGFSSNTEAFF.

This sequence joins TRBV27 and TRBJ2-7, with 9 bases that match TRBD1. This CDR3 has 13 amino acids. Per germline, CDR1 MNHEY and CDR2 SMNVEV (reference sequence). V lost 0 bases, J lost 9 bases, and 3 bases stayed unmatched. The CDR3 sequence is CASSLSGQGRQYF. DNA of the CDR3: TGTGCCAGCAGTTTATCGGGACAGGGAAGGCAGTACTTC.

This chain links TRBV29-1 with TRBJ2-5, with D unclear. The ends were cut back, 6 bases at V and 2 bases at J, with 10 bases in the middle. Germline V gene lookup returns CDR1 SQVTM and CDR2 ANQGSEA. The CDR3 is 12 amino acids. The CDR3 DNA follows: TGCAGCGTCGTCCACGGGCAAGAGACCCAGTACTTC. It specifies CSVVHGQETQYF. The variable domain in full, completed from reference TRBV29-1 and TRBJ2-5, reads SAVISQKPSRDICQRGTSLTIQCQVDSQVTMMFWYRQQPGQSLTLIATANQGSEATYESGFVIDKFPISRPNLTFSTLTVSNMSPEDSSIYLCSVVHGQETQYFGPGTRLLVL.

The CDR3 here is CASSPRANRLGEQYF. The CDR3 DNA reads as TGTGCCAGCAGCCCCCGGGCCAACCGCCTGGGTGAGCAGTACTTC. The chain recombines TRBV7-2 with TRBJ2-7; D not resolved. Germline V gives CDR1 SGHTA, CDR2 FQGNSA. This CDR3 is built from 15 residues. V gave up 5 bases and J gave up 7 bases, with 21 bases separating them. Complete variable domain (other parts from reference TRBV7-2 and TRBJ2-7): GAGVSQSPSNKVTEKGKDVELRCDPISGHTALYWYRQSLGQGLEFLIYFQGNSAPDKSGLPSDRFSAERTGGSVSTLTIQRTQQEDSAVYLCASSPRANRLGEQYFGPGTRLTVT.

The rearrangement uses TRBV29-1 and TRBJ1-2; a weak D match, TRBD1 (6 bases). Trimming pared 7 bases from V and 1 base from J, leaving 13 bases between. The CDR3 totals 13 residues. Germline CDR1 and CDR2: SQVTM and ANQGSEA. The DNA of the CDR3 is TGCAGCGCGCAGGACAGCTTTAACTATGGCTACACCTTC. Translated, it gives CSAQDSFNYGYTF. Full variable domain (missing parts from reference TRBV29-1 and TRBJ1-2): SAVISQKPSRDICQRGTSLTIQCQVDSQVTMMFWYRQQPGQSLTLIATANQGSEATYESGFVIDKFPISRPNLTFSTLTVSNMSPEDSSIYLCSAQDSFNYGYTFGSGTRLTVV.

The genes are TRBV7-6 and TRBJ2-1, with D perhaps TRBD1 (6 bases). This CDR3 spans 16 amino acids. V lost 4 bases and J lost 7, with 20 bases in between. Per the germline V gene, CDR1 is SGHVS and CDR2 is FNYEAQ. The CDR3 nucleotides read TGTGCCAGCAGCTATAAAGCGGAGCCCAGGGGAAATGAGCAGTTCTTC. This sequence encodes CASSYKAEPRGNEQFF.

Written as DNA, the CDR3 is TGTGCTAGTGCTCCCCTGGGGCCCGGACAGCGGGGTGGTGAAGCTTTCTTT. It codes for CASAPLGPGQRGGEAFF. This chain uses TRBV12-5 with TRBJ1-1, with a tentative D call TRBD1 (6 bases). Germline lookup yields CDR1 LGHNT and CDR2 FRNRAP. The CDR3 consists of 17 residues. V lost 7 bases to trimming and J lost 7 bases, with 28 bases between them.

V is TRBV5-1 and J is TRBJ2-1, with D tentatively TRBD2 (5 bases). Germline assignment: CDR1 SGHRS and CDR2 YFSETQ. The CDR3 runs 15 residues. Trimming removed 2 bases at V and 6 bases at J, with 15 bases between. CDR3 amino acids: CASSLSTTSGNEQFF. Here the CDR3 DNA reads TGCGCCAGCAGCTTATCGACAACCAGCGGCAATGAGCAGTTCTTC.

Comments on this clone: The identical CDR3 is also encoded by other nucleotide sequences in the sample. V usage is TRBV19 and J usage is TRBJ2-1, with no clear D. Trimming removed 5 bases from V and 6 bases from J, with 2 bases in between. This CDR3 contains 10 residues. CDR1 is LNHDA, CDR2 SQIVND, per germline (reference sequence). CDR3 protein: CASSGNEQFF. Here the CDR3 DNA reads TGTGCCAGTAGTGGCAATGAGCAGTTCTTC.

The chain uses TRBV7-9 and TRBJ2-7; D is uncertain. Germline assignment: CDR1 SEHNR and CDR2 FQNEAQ (reference sequence). The CDR3 is made up of 13 amino acids. The V end was cut by 7 bases, the J end by 0 bases, with 10 bases between. In DNA, the CDR3 is TGTGCCAGCATTGGGGATAGCTCCTACGAGCAGTACTTC. This encodes CASIGDSSYEQYF.

The rearrangement joins TRBV9 to TRBJ2-7, with D possibly matching TRBD1 (6 bases). This CDR3 is built from 14 residues. Germline V gene lookup returns CDR1 SGDLS and CDR2 YYNGEE. V dropped 2 bases and J dropped 2 bases, with 11 bases sitting between them. In nucleotides, the CDR3 is TGTGCCAGCAGCGTGGGGGACACCACCTACGAGCAGTACTTC. This codes for CASSVGDTTYEQYF.

The rearrangement joins TRBV9 to TRBJ2-7; D perhaps matches TRBD1 (6 bases). The CDR3 is 16 amino acids. Trimming removed 3 bases from V and 2 bases from J, with 18 bases in between. Germline loops: CDR1 SGDLS, CDR2 YYNGEE. In DNA form, the CDR3 reads TGTGCCAGCAGCGGAACCCGGACAGTCTTTCCCTACGAGCAGTACTTC. Its protein product is CASSGTRTVFPYEQYF.